A selection of T cell receptor beta chains follows, all from one sample in a study of blood T cell repertoires in COVID-19. This table comes from immunoSEQ multiplex PCR, and its TCRdb copy is limited to in-frame clones, with some not included. The sample includes approximately 490,000 clones, less than 90% of them seen just once. The sample consisted of PBMCs or T cells enriched from blood (not recorded which). These receptors were collected from an older woman who had recovered from COVID-19. The CDR3 runs from the conserved cysteine through the conserved F or W. D genes are given only for firm matches. A row's size may be missing; if present it is once, few, many or a size class.

d_call | j_call | clone_size | v_call | cdr3_nt | cdr3_aa
TRBD2 | TRBJ2-3 | - | TRBV18 | TGTGCCAGCTCACCCACTAGCGGGCCACTTTCTAGCACAGATACGCAGTATTTT | CASSPTSGPLSSTDTQYF
TRBD1 | TRBJ1-2 | - | TRBV6-5 | TGTGCCAGCAGTCAGACAGGGAGGTCTAACTATGGCTACACCTTC | CASSQTGRSNYGYTF
TRBD2 | TRBJ2-3 | - | TRBV10-3 | TGTGCCATCAACCAATGGGGGACTAGCGGGGGAACAGATACGCAGTATTTT | CAINQWGTSGGTDTQYF
TRBD2 | TRBJ2-3 | - | TRBV11-2 | TGTGCCAGCAGCTTAGTAAGGACTAGCCTGAGCACAGATACGCAGTATTTT | CASSLVRTSLSTDTQYF
TRBD1 | TRBJ2-3 | - | TRBV5-1 | TGCGCCAGCAGCTCTCGGACAGGCCTTGGCACAGATACGCAGTATTTT | CASSSRTGLGTDTQYF
TRBD1 | TRBJ1-6 | - | TRBV6-5 | TGTGCCAGCAGCCAACAGGGGCTCAATTCACCCCTCCACTTT | CASSQQGLNSPLHF
- | TRBJ2-7 | - | TRBV10-2 | TGCGCCAGCACGGACATCCCTGCCGAGCAGTACTTC | CASTDIPAEQYF
TRBD2 | TRBJ2-4 | - | TRBV12-5 | TGTGCTAGTGGTCCTAGCGGGGTCGGGGTCATTCAGTACTTC | CASGPSGVGVIQYF
TRBD1 | TRBJ2-6 | - | TRBV19 | TGTGCCAGTAGTGCCGGGACAGGGGTGGCTGGGGCCAACGTCCTGACTTTC | CASSAGTGVAGANVLTF
- | TRBJ1-4 | - | TRBV4-1 | TGCGCCAGCAGCCAACCCGGTGAAAAACTGTTTTTT | CASSQPGEKLFF
TRBD2 | TRBJ2-1 | - | TRBV5-6 | TGTGCCAGCAGCTTGGAGGGACTAGCGGGGCAACCTTACAATGAGCAGTTCTTC | CASSLEGLAGQPYNEQFF
TRBD1 | TRBJ1-3 | - | TRBV6-6 | TGTGCCAGCACCCTCGGGCAGGGGGAAAACACCATATATTTT | CASTLGQGENTIYF
- | TRBJ1-6 | - | TRBV6-5 | TGTGCCAGCAGACCCGCGGGCTATAATTCACCCCTCCACTTT | CASRPAGYNSPLHF
- | TRBJ2-5 | - | TRBV4-1 | TGCGCCAGCAGCCCCCGAGCAGGGTTAGAGACCCAGTACTTC | CASSPRAGLETQYF
TRBD2 | TRBJ2-3 | once | TRBV13 | TGTGCCAGCAGCTTTCGGGGGGGAACAGATACGCAGTATTTT | CASSFRGGTDTQYF
TRBD2 | TRBJ2-5 | - | TRBV6-1 | TGTGCCAGCAGTGTCCCAAAGCGGGGGGTTAGGGGCTCTCGGGAGACCCAGTACTTC | CASSVPKRGVRGSRETQYF
TRBD1 | TRBJ1-2 | - | TRBV24-1 | TGTGCCACCAGTCCGGCGGGACAGGGGAACTATGGCTACACCTTC | CATSPAGQGNYGYTF
TRBD1 | TRBJ2-2 | - | TRBV3-1/TRBV3-2 | TGTGCCAGCAGCCAAGGGGATAACGACAGGGGGCCGGTAACCGGGGAGCTGTTTTTT | CASSQGDNDRGPVTGELFF
- | TRBJ1-5 | - | TRBV19 | TGTGCCAGTAGTATATCGGGAAGCCAGCCCCAGCATTTT | CASSISGSQPQHF
TRBD1 | TRBJ2-5 | - | TRBV3-1/TRBV3-2 | TGTGCCAGCAGCCAACCTTCAGGGGGACAAGAGACCCAGTACTTC | CASSQPSGGQETQYF
TRBD2 | TRBJ2-7 | - | TRBV4-2 | TGTGCCAGCAGCCAAGATCTAGGACTAGCGGGGTACCTCCAGTACTTC | CASSQDLGLAGYLQYF
- | TRBJ2-3 | - | TRBV27 | TGTGCCACGGAGGGCGCAGATACGCAGTATTTT | CATEGADTQYF
- | TRBJ1-1 | once | TRBV12-3/TRBV12-4 | TGTGCCAGCACCTCGACAGGAGATGAAGCTTTCTTT | CASTSTGDEAFF
- | TRBJ1-1 | - | TRBV11-3 | TGTGCCAGCAGCTTCAACCCCCTCGGGAATTTGAACACTGAAGCTTTCTTT | CASSFNPLGNLNTEAFF
- | TRBJ2-6 | - | TRBV30 | TGTGCCTGGACCCAGGGACTCTCTGGGGCCAACGTCCTGACTTTC | CAWTQGLSGANVLTF
TRBD1 | TRBJ1-1 | once | TRBV28 | TGTGCCAGCAGAGTAGGGGACAGGGACACTGAAGCTTTCTTT | CASRVGDRDTEAFF
- | TRBJ1-2 | - | TRBV5-1 | TGCGCCAGCAGCTTAATGGTGGGGCTGAGCTATGGCTACACCTTC | CASSLMVGLSYGYTF
- | TRBJ1-6 | - | TRBV10-2 | TGCGCCAGCAGGTTCCCACAGAGTGGGGGGAATTCACCCCTCCACTTT | CASRFPQSGGNSPLHF
- | TRBJ2-3 | - | TRBV30 | TGTGCCTGGAGTGTATCGGGGGATACGCAGTATTTT | CAWSVSGDTQYF
- | TRBJ1-1 | - | TRBV27 | TGTGCCAGCAGTTTGACAGCGAACACTGAAGCTTTCTTT | CASSLTANTEAFF
- | TRBJ1-1 | few | TRBV7-2 | TGTGCCAGCAGCTTCAGCGCTATGAACACTGAAGCTTTCTTT | CASSFSAMNTEAFF
- | TRBJ2-3 | - | TRBV5-6 | TGTGCCAGCAGCTTTTTCCGGGACTCGAAAAGCACAGATACGCAGTATTTT | CASSFFRDSKSTDTQYF
- | TRBJ1-1 | many | TRBV11-2 | TGTGCCAGCAGCTTAGTGAACCGGGGTGAAGCTTTCTTT | CASSLVNRGEAFF
TRBD1 | TRBJ2-2 | - | TRBV4-1 | TGCGCCAGCAGCCGTGAAGTCAGGGGGCGCAGCACCGGGGAGCTGTTTTTT | CASSREVRGRSTGELFF
- | TRBJ2-3 | - | TRBV10-3 | TGTGCCATCACTCCGACAGGCACAGATACGCAGTATTTT | CAITPTGTDTQYF
- | TRBJ1-1 | - | TRBV7-9 | TGTGCCAGCACCTCCACATTATTTGAAGCTTTCTTT | CASTSTLFEAFF
- | TRBJ2-1 | - | TRBV5-1 | TGCGCCAGCAGCTTGCGTGGAGGAGGGGACAATGAGCAGTTCTTC | CASSLRGGGDNEQFF
TRBD1 | TRBJ2-4 | - | TRBV28 | TGTGCCAGCAGGTCACAGGACAGGGGAAGAATTCAGTACTTC | CASRSQDRGRIQYF
- | TRBJ1-2 | - | TRBV2 | TGTGCCAGCAGGGGGAGCGTCCTTTTAGGCTACACCTTC | CASRGSVLLGYTF
- | TRBJ2-3 | - | TRBV5-1 | TGCGCCAGCAGCTTGGAACTAGTCACAGATACGCAGTATTTT | CASSLELVTDTQYF
TRBD1 | TRBJ1-2 | - | TRBV6-6 | TGTGCCAGCAGTTCGACGACAGGGGAGGGTCTTTACGGCTACACCTTC | CASSSTTGEGLYGYTF
TRBD1 | TRBJ1-5 | once | TRBV19 | TGTGCCAGTCAGCTAACAGGGGGGGTACGTCAGCCCCAGCATTTT | CASQLTGGVRQPQHF
- | TRBJ2-2 | - | TRBV4-1 | TGCGCCAGCAGCCAAGCGCGGACCGGGGAGCTGTTTTTT | CASSQARTGELFF
- | TRBJ2-5 | - | TRBV3-1/TRBV3-2 | TGTGCCAGCAGCCAAGGGACATACAAGTACTTC | CASSQGTYKYF
- | TRBJ2-5 | - | TRBV10-3 | TGTGCCATCAGAAGGGCAGGGGAGACCCAGTACTTC | CAIRRAGETQYF
TRBD2 | TRBJ2-1 | - | TRBV7-9 | TGTGCCAGCAGCTTAGCTAGACTAGCAGAGACTAACAATGAGCAGTTCTTC | CASSLARLAETNNEQFF
TRBD1 | TRBJ1-5 | - | TRBV4-1 | TGCGCCAGCAGCCACTGGACAGGGGAGGGCAATCAGCCCCAGCATTTT | CASSHWTGEGNQPQHF
TRBD1 | TRBJ1-2 | - | TRBV19 | TGTGCCAGTAGTTCGCGACAGGGTAACTATGGCTACACCTTC | CASSSRQGNYGYTF